The rows below give T cell receptor beta chains drawn from one sample of a study of T cells after yellow fever vaccination. Using its own MiXCR run on the 5' RACE reads, TCRdb lists one record per CDR3 protein. The sample lists more than 300,000 distinct CDR3 sequences; around a tenth were seen once. The source was CD4+ T cells sorted from PBMCs, collected 45 days after the yellow fever booster vaccination. The receptors were gathered from a man younger than 35 who received the YFV17D yellow fever vaccine. Each CDR3 is given with its conserved first and last residue. D genes are given only for firm matches.

j_call d_call v_call cdr3_aa
TRBJ2-1 NA TRBV12-3/TRBV12-4 CASSLRGDEQFF
TRBJ1-6 TRBD1 TRBV5-4 CASSLLGQGASPLHF
TRBJ1-3 TRBD1 TRBV28 CASSLAEWDRSSGNTIYF
TRBJ2-1 NA TRBV11-2 CASSLLSNYNEQFF
TRBJ1-6 TRBD1 TRBV27 CASSFGDRTNSPLHF
TRBJ1-5 NA TRBV5-1 CASSLEGLLNQPQHF
TRBJ2-3 NA TRBV20-1 CSAKLGARSTDTQYF
TRBJ1-2 TRBD1 TRBV29-1 CSVETGANYGYTF
TRBJ2-3 TRBD1 TRBV5-1 CASSVWQGAGTDTQYF
TRBJ1-1 NA TRBV20-1 CSGPGEGNTEAFF
TRBJ1-4 TRBD1 TRBV4-1 CASSQSTGGQGIGKLFF
TRBJ2-2 TRBD2 TRBV20-1 CSAPGTSPGELFF
TRBJ1-1 TRBD1 TRBV5-4 CASSLGQGGRDMNTEAFF
TRBJ1-3 NA TRBV10-1 CASSPISGNTIYF
TRBJ1-1 TRBD1 TRBV3-1 CASSPWDRGTEAFF
TRBJ1-2 NA TRBV7-2 CASSLSVLPGYTF
TRBJ2-2 NA TRBV5-5 CASSFFGAGELFF
TRBJ1-1 NA TRBV7-9 CASSLGEGTEAFF
TRBJ1-1 TRBD1 TRBV19 CASSMRGHTRAFF
TRBJ2-7 TRBD1 TRBV6-5 CASSARDRAEQYF
TRBJ1-5 TRBD1 TRBV4-2 CASSPVGQGSTSNQPQHF
TRBJ2-5 NA TRBV5-4 CASSLRTEETQYF
TRBJ1-2 TRBD1 TRBV2 CARRGQGHYGYTF
TRBJ1-2 NA TRBV5-5 CASSSTGFSGYTF
TRBJ1-1 TRBD1 TRBV27 CASSLRDRGRAFF
TRBJ2-7 NA TRBV20-1 CSAQIGAGTYEQYF
TRBJ1-1 TRBD1 TRBV3-1 CASSRGFRDRGLLEEAFF
TRBJ2-3 TRBD2 TRBV12-3/TRBV12-4 CASRYGTSGGDTQYF
TRBJ1-1 TRBD1 TRBV29-1 CSAGGPGGTFGSEAFF
TRBJ2-1 TRBD2 TRBV5-4 CASSLLSGGAGGEQFF
TRBJ2-3 NA TRBV5-4 CASSGGRTDTQYF
TRBJ2-5 TRBD1 TRBV5-4 CASSGTGDLGETQYF
TRBJ2-3 NA TRBV7-2 CASSSFPYTQYF
TRBJ2-5 NA TRBV9 CASSVGRETQYF
TRBJ2-2 NA TRBV18 CASSPPPPGELFF
TRBJ1-1 NA TRBV4-1 CASSQDLVYTEAFF
TRBJ1-1 NA TRBV10-3 CAISESGREAEAFF
TRBJ1-3 TRBD1 TRBV18 CASSPRRTGFGGNTIYF
TRBJ1-2 TRBD1 TRBV20-1 CSAWDTQGGDYGYTF
TRBJ1-3 NA TRBV7-2 CASSLVKGEGNTIYF
TRBJ1-3 NA TRBV5-4 CASSFTWQHSGNTIYF
TRBJ2-1 TRBD2 TRBV29-1 CSVRTSGGRSSYNEQFF
TRBJ2-1 NA TRBV5-1 CASSLASAGNEQFF
TRBJ1-1 TRBD1 TRBV6-2/TRBV6-3 CASSPTNSGGMRTFF
TRBJ2-3 NA TRBV20-1 CSASAGGLPTDTQYF
TRBJ1-3 NA TRBV20-1 CSATGGISGNTIYF
TRBJ2-7 NA TRBV27 CASSLLRGYEQYF
TRBJ1-3 NA TRBV9 CASSVSSVGQTGNTIYF
TRBJ2-7 NA TRBV12-3/TRBV12-4 CASSLSGTYEQYF
TRBJ1-6 TRBD1 TRBV12-3/TRBV12-4 CASSWNRGNSPLHF
TRBJ2-3 TRBD1 TRBV7-3 CASSSQGEGSDTQYF
TRBJ2-2 NA TRBV3-1 CASDSRAGELFF
TRBJ2-7 NA TRBV28 CASSATSILYEQYF